A selection of T cell receptor beta chains follows, all from one sample in a study of cytomegalovirus exposure and HLA in healthy donors. Assay used: immunoSEQ multiplex PCR; TCRdb lists only in-frame clones, some missing. Of about 190,000 clones detected, 80% to 85% appear once; the ten largest clones hold around 0.26%. The specimen sequenced was PBMCs. These receptors were obtained from a boy aged 5-17 years in good health and CMV-seronegative. The conserved cysteine and the conserved F or W are not part of the CDR3 here.

V gene	J gene	CDR3 protein
TRBV4-1	TRBJ2-5	ASSQTAAGGLETQY
TRBV5-4	TRBJ2-1	ASSLVPGDRYNEQF
TRBV15	TRBJ1-3	ATSRDGEEPGRDTIY
TRBV28	TRBJ2-3	ASSLPVLVTDTQY
TRBV28	TRBJ2-7	ASKPQVTSYEQY
TRBV7-9	TRBJ2-3	ASSSLTGVYTDTQY
TRBV4-3	TRBJ2-7	ASSQDIGTGAYEQY
TRBV5-4	TRBJ2-3	ASSPDRGKDTQY
TRBV25-1	TRBJ2-2	ASARDYTGELF
TRBV7-8	TRBJ2-5	ASSSRDRGIQETQY
TRBV4-2	TRBJ2-3	ASSQDGSGGAGFTDTQY
TRBV29-1	TRBJ1-2	SVGGGSGYT
TRBV6-1	TRBJ1-1	ASTQAGGGPEAF
TRBV5-1	TRBJ2-1	ASSLVGTSGLNEQF
TRBV30	TRBJ1-3	AWRYGPQAGNTIY
TRBV6-7	TRBJ1-2	ASSYPYGGPNYGYT
TRBV9	TRBJ1-1	ASSARGGPMNTEAF
TRBV9	TRBJ1-2	ASSGQGGYGYT
TRBV4-1	TRBJ2-3	ASSLRGGGTDTQY
TRBV4-1	TRBJ2-7	ASSPPPGDSYEQY
TRBV6-4	TRBJ2-1	ASSDRDNNEQF
TRBV19	TRBJ2-2	ASSSTGGAAGELF
TRBV9	TRBJ1-1	ASSVRETEAF
TRBV7-9	TRBJ1-2	ASSPPTGVSYGYT
TRBV30	TRBJ2-3	ASTGTAHDTQY
TRBV19	TRBJ1-1	ASLASGGTEAF
TRBV30	TRBJ1-5	AWSADRNQPQH
TRBV19	TRBJ1-3	ASSIPDRVAGNTIY
TRBV5-6	TRBJ1-5	ASSFRTAYRNQPQH
TRBV10-3	TRBJ1-2	AVQGINGYT
TRBV10-1	TRBJ2-3	ASSVSNWDGTGGTDTQY
TRBV29-1	TRBJ2-7	SVETDSYEQY
TRBV27	TRBJ2-3	ASSNIGTSGRADTQY
TRBV4-1	TRBJ2-3	ASSQAQRGGDTQY
TRBV27	TRBJ1-2	ASSFDRDYGYT
TRBV7-2	TRBJ1-6	ASTPYGQARLSYNSPLH
TRBV13	TRBJ2-1	ASSTGARSYNEQF
TRBV27	TRBJ1-2	ASSRPGSYGYT
TRBV27	TRBJ2-3	ASSWPDNTQY
TRBV18	TRBJ1-2	ASSPDILGYT
TRBV15	TRBJ2-1	ATSSARVAAYNEQF
TRBV7-6	TRBJ2-5	ASSLVGSGAQETQY
TRBV30	TRBJ1-2	AWSVHRGHDYGYT
TRBV4-1	NA	ASSQSITYEQY
TRBV6-5	TRBJ1-1	ASRGDRGVR
TRBV5-1	TRBJ2-2	ASSLAGGVGTGELF
TRBV6-6	TRBJ1-2	ASSSDRDASSGYT
TRBV7-9	TRBJ1-4	ASSLFARATNEKLF
TRBV5-6	TRBJ2-1	ASSAGGQGFFYNEQF
TRBV9	TRBJ2-1	ASSGTSLSEQF
TRBV15	TRBJ1-2	ATSRVTGGRYGYT
TRBV18	TRBJ1-5	ASSPQGGNQPQH
TRBV11-3	TRBJ2-5	ASSSSHGEDQETQY
TRBV5-1	TRBJ2-7	ASRGAGGPNEQY
TRBV2	TRBJ2-7	ASSVQGGGSYEQY